The 9 T cell receptor beta chains given below trace back to one sample, sequenced in a study of metastatic and nonmetastatic thyroid tumors. TCRdb ran MiXCR on the PCR reads. The data contain around 17,000 clones, 23% of them seen just once; the ten biggest clones take up roughly 7.1%. Before thyroid surgery, none of the patients had received any treatment. The sequenced sample consisted of adjacent normal tissue. The source of these receptors is a female donor with papillary thyroid cancer or a benign thyroid nodule (not recorded which). Some clones in this sample may be carry-over from other donors' samples.

This chain uses TRBV28 with TRBJ2-7; TRBD1 is a possible D gene (5 bases). Trimming removed 7 bases from V and 0 bases from J, with 16 bases in between. Per the germline V gene, CDR1 is MDHEN and CDR2 is SYDVKM. The CDR3 length is 15 residues. The CDR3 DNA reads TGTGCCAGCATCATGCCCAGGGTGCTCTCCTACGAGCAGTACTTC. Encoded protein: CASIMPRVLSYEQYF.

This chain connects TRBV6-6 to TRBJ1-2, with 8 bases matching TRBD1. The CDR3 runs to 15 residues. V gave up 0 bases and J gave up 3 bases; unmatched junction bases: 3. Germline CDR1 MNHNY, CDR2 SVGAGI (reference sequence). The CDR3 reads CASSYSWTGHYGYTF. DNA for the CDR3: TGTGCCAGCAGTTACTCATGGACAGGGCACTATGGCTACACCTTC.

This clone was counted at least ten times. The rearrangement links TRBV20-1 to TRBJ2-7; 11 nucleotides line up with TRBD2. This CDR3 has 20 amino acids. Germline V CDR1 and CDR2: DFQATT, SNEGSKA (reference sequence). The junction had 20 bases not matched to a gene; V was cut back by 1 base and J by 3 bases. CDR3 loop: CSARVKLNRQTSGAYYEQYF. CDR3 bases: TGCAGTGCTAGAGTCAAATTAAACAGGCAGACTAGCGGGGCATACTACGAGCAGTACTTC.

This clone was recorded at least ten times. The rearrangement uses TRBV9 and TRBJ2-5, with TRBD1 matching 7 bases. With 3 bases clipped from V and 5 bases from J, the junction kept 10 bases outside the gene matches. From germline, CDR1 is SGDLS and CDR2 YYNGEE. The CDR3 runs to 15 residues. The CDR3 here is CASSANGQVLETQYF. In DNA, the CDR3 is TGTGCCAGCAGCGCGAATGGACAGGTCTTGGAGACCCAGTACTTC. The variable domain in full, with the rest retrieved from reference TRBV9 and TRBJ2-5, is DSGVTQTPKHLITATGQRVTLRCSPRSGDLSVYWYQQSLDQGLQFLIQYYNGEERAKGNILERFSAQQFPDLHSELNLSSLELGDSALYFCASSANGQVLETQYFGPGTRLLVL.

About this clone: Compared with germline, one end of the junction differs, possibly owing to a read error. This chain links TRBV28 with TRBJ2-7, with TRBD1 matching over 7 bases. The CDR3 is 12 amino acids. The germline gives CDR1 MDHEN, CDR2 SYDVKM. The DNA of the CDR3 is TGTGCCAGCAGTCAACAGGGGTACGAGAAGTACTTC. Its translation is CASSQQGYEKYF.

This clone is categorized as medium-sized. The chain is built from TRBV28 and TRBJ2-3, with D possibly being TRBD1 or TRBD2 (5 bases each). Germline CDR1 MDHEN, CDR2 SYDVKM. CDR3 size: 15 residues. Trimming cost V 3 bases and J 0 bases, with 10 bases left between them. The CDR3 loop reads CASSFRGGSTDTQYF. CDR3 coding DNA: TGTGCCAGCAGTTTCCGGGGCGGGAGCACAGATACGCAGTATTTT.

At least ten counts were recorded for this clone. The chain recombines TRBV6-1 with TRBJ1-1; TRBD1 matches 7 bases. CDR3 length equals 15 residues. CDR1 MNHNS and CDR2 SASEGT come from the germline V gene. Unmatched junction bases numbered 7, after V lost 6 bases and J lost 0 bases. The CDR3 spells CASSYQDRLNTEAFF. Here the CDR3 DNA reads TGTGCCAGCAGCTATCAGGACAGGCTGAACACTGAAGCTTTCTTT.

This clone came up many times. The genes are TRBV30 and TRBJ2-7, with TRBD2 identical over 8 bases. Germline CDR1 GTSNPN, CDR2 SVGIG (reference sequence). The ends lost 3 bases at V and 6 bases at J; junction bases unmatched: 25. This CDR3 is built from 19 residues. CDR3 protein: CAWRPRGVAGPRTLLEQYF. For the CDR3, the DNA is TGTGCCTGGAGGCCCCGGGGGGTAGCGGGACCTCGAACCTTACTCGAGCAGTACTTC.

In the case of this clone: This sequence may be a read error, since a much larger clone differs from it by one base. This CDR3 is missing its conserved last phenylalanine or tryptophan, likely due to a read error. V and J are TRBV11-1 and TRBJ2-1; 12 bases are shared with TRBD2. The CDR3 spans 16 residues. After removal of 1 base from V and 3 bases from J, the junction contained 1 base not matched to a gene. The germline CDR1 and CDR2 sequences are SGHAT and FQDESV (reference sequence). The DNA for the CDR3 is TGTGCCAGCAGCTTAGGACTAGCGGGAGTCTACAATGAGCAGTTCCTC. As protein: CASSLGLAGVYNEQFL.